The 27 T cell receptor beta chains below all came from one sample that was sequenced in a study of cytomegalovirus exposure and HLA in healthy donors. The primer mix had 60 Vbeta and 13 Jbeta primers. Assay: immunoSEQ multiplex PCR; the TCRdb copy retains only in-frame clones and omits some. The profile shows some 200,000 clones, 75% to 85% of them singletons. Specimen: PBMCs. All receptors derive from a woman aged 60-70 years in good health and CMV-seropositive.

CDR3 sequence (DNA): TGTGCCAGTACCTGGGACAGGGGGCGCACCGGGGAGCTGTTTTTT. This sequence encodes CASTWDRGRTGELFF. The chain combines TRBV19 with TRBJ2-2; 12 bases line up with TRBD1. CDR3 size: 15 residues. V lost 7 bases and J lost 4; bases outside the gene matches: 4. From germline, CDR1 is LNHDA and CDR2 SQIVND (reference sequence).

This clone was picked up one time. The rearrangement joins TRBV15 to TRBJ2-1; D may be TRBD2 (5 bases). This CDR3 has 14 amino acids. Germline V gene data show CDR1 as LNHNV and CDR2 as YYDKDF (reference sequence). V was shortened by 8 bases and J by 1 base, with 12 bases between the two germline ends. The chain's CDR3 is CATGREGSYNEQFF. The CDR3 DNA reads TGTGCCACCGGCCGGGAAGGATCCTACAATGAGCAGTTCTTC.

The chain has TRBV19 and TRBJ2-3; 9 positions agree with TRBD1. The germline CDR1 and CDR2 sequences are LNHDA and SQIVND (reference sequence). This CDR3 has 16 residues. V was pared by 9 bases and J by 3 bases, with 13 bases of the junction left unmatched. The CDR3 nucleotides are TGTGCCAGCCGAGCCCTTACGGGACAGGGTACAGATACGCAGTATTTT. Protein sequence: CASRALTGQGTDTQYF.

A note on this clone: Other DNA sequences in this sample translate to the same CDR3. The V gene is TRBV9, the J gene TRBJ2-3; no clear D gene. There are 14 residues in the CDR3. V dropped 0 bases and J dropped 4 bases, with 9 bases sitting between them. Germline V gene sequence: CDR1 SGDLS, CDR2 YYNGEE. The CDR3, as DNA: TGTGCCAGCAGCGTAGGTTTAGCCCCAGATACGCAGTATTTT. As protein: CASSVGLAPDTQYF.

This clone was detected only a few times. The chain is built from TRBV5-1 and TRBJ2-7; 8 bases agree with TRBD2. The germline V gene encodes CDR1 SGHRS and CDR2 YFSETQ. The V and J ends lost 4 bases and 5 bases, in that order; junction bases with no gene match: 11. The CDR3 loop spans 15 amino acids. The CDR3 sequence: CASSPTGGPWDEQYF. The CDR3, as DNA: TGCGCCAGCAGCCCGACGGGGGGGCCGTGGGACGAGCAGTACTTC.

The V call is TRBV2, the J call TRBJ2-7; 11 bases map to TRBD2. Germline V gene data show CDR1 as SNHLY and CDR2 as FYNNEI. J was trimmed by 4 bases and V by 1 base; bases with no gene match: 6. The length of the CDR3 is 16 residues. CDR3 region: CASSEEHGLAGYEQYF. For the CDR3, the DNA is TGTGCCAGCAGTGAAGAGCACGGACTAGCGGGTTACGAGCAGTACTTC.

The chain recombines TRBV10-2 with TRBJ2-5; D is unclear. V dropped 2 bases and J dropped 7 bases, with 11 bases sitting between them. CDR3 length: 13 residues. Per germline, CDR1 WSHSY and CDR2 SAAADI. The CDR3: CASSENSLGTQYF. The CDR3 DNA follows: TGCGCCAGCAGTGAGAACAGCCTCGGGACCCAGTACTTC.

V and J are TRBV23-1 and TRBJ1-1; 7 nucleotides match TRBD1. TRBV23-1 is an ORF, and what it does is uncertain. V dropped 7 bases and J dropped 1; count of bases not matched to a gene: 9. The CDR3 covers 15 residues. CDR3 residues: CASTCGQGENTEAFF. The CDR3 DNA sequence: TGCGCCAGCACCTGTGGGCAGGGGGAGAACACTGAAGCTTTCTTT.

The table lists this clone with a few counts. The chain recombines TRBV5-1 with TRBJ2-3; 8 nucleotides line up with TRBD2. Per the germline V gene, CDR1 is SGHRS and CDR2 is YFSETQ. After removal of 1 base from V and 2 bases from J, the junction contained 12 bases not matched to a gene. The CDR3 extends over 18 amino acids. As DNA, the CDR3 is TGCGCCAGCAGCTTGAGCGGGACTAGTGTTGGCTACACAGATACGCAGTATTTT. Its protein is CASSLSGTSVGYTDTQYF.

As for this clone: Mismatch with germline at one junction end may stem from a read error. The chain is built from TRBV7-9 and TRBJ1-5; D not resolved. The CDR3 is made up of 16 amino acids. The germline V gene encodes CDR1 SEHNR and CDR2 FQNEAQ (reference sequence). The CDR3 DNA reads TGTTCCAGCAGCTTAGGATTTGAGGAGAGCAATCAGCCCCAGCATTTT. This translates into CSSSLGFEESNQPQHF.

This chain uses TRBV29-1 with TRBJ2-5; 8 bases are shared with TRBD1. Germline trimming cut 7 bases from V and 4 bases from J; bases unmatched to any gene: 5. Germline CDR1 reads SQVTM; CDR2 reads ANQGSEA. CDR3 length equals 12 residues. The CDR3 spells CSGGQEGETQYF. The CDR3 DNA follows: TGCAGCGGGGGACAGGAGGGAGAGACCCAGTACTTC.

The rearrangement joins TRBV18 to TRBJ1-1; 11 bases line up with TRBD1. Per germline, CDR1 KGHSH and CDR2 LQKENI. The CDR3 extends over 15 amino acids. Trimming removed 5 bases from V and 3 bases from J; junction bases left unmatched: 5. The CDR3 loop reads CASSYPGQGDTEAFF. CDR3 DNA: TGTGCCAGCTCATATCCGGGACAGGGGGACACTGAAGCTTTCTTT. The whole variable domain, filled in from reference TRBV18 and TRBJ1-1, reads NAGVMQNPRHLVRRRGQEARLRCSPMKGHSHVYWYRQLPEEGLKFMVYLQKENIIDESGMPKERFSAEFPKEGPSILRIQQVVRGDSAAYFCASSYPGQGDTEAFFGQGTRLTVV.

The chain recombines TRBV7-9 with TRBJ2-5, with 9 bases identical to TRBD1. This CDR3 has 15 amino acids. The V gene's germline CDR1 is SEHNR and CDR2 FQNEAQ (reference sequence). V lost 4 bases to trimming and J lost 5 bases; unmatched junction nucleotides: 8. The CDR3 region has the DNA TGTGCCAGCAGCTCAAGGACAGGGGTTGTCGAGACCCAGTACTTC. It translates to CASSSRTGVVETQYF.

The rearrangement joins TRBV14 to TRBJ2-7, with D tentatively TRBD2 (6 bases). CDR1 and CDR2 from the germline V gene are SGHDN and FVKESK. V lost 3 bases to trimming and J lost 0 bases, with 12 bases between them. The CDR3 totals 15 residues. The chain's CDR3 is CASSQGLLSSYEQYF. DNA for the CDR3: TGTGCCAGCAGCCAGGGACTCCTGAGCTCCTACGAGCAGTACTTC. Full variable domain (outside the CDR3, taken from reference TRBV14 and TRBJ2-7): EAGVTQFPSHSVIEKGQTVTLRCDPISGHDNLYWYRRVMGKEIKFLLHFVKESKQDESGMPNNRFLAERTGGTYSTLKVQPAELEDSGVYFCASSQGLLSSYEQYFGPGTRLTVT.

This chain joins TRBV19 and TRBJ1-1, with D hard to call. V was trimmed by 5 bases and J by 11 bases, leaving 15 bases between them. The CDR3 loop spans 12 amino acids. Germline CDR1 is LNHDA and CDR2 is SQIVND (reference sequence). The chain's CDR3 is CASSPRHPGAFF. CDR3 nucleotide sequence: TGTGCCAGTAGTCCGCGACACCCGGGGGCTTTCTTT.

The chain joins TRBV29-1 to TRBJ2-1; TRBD2 matches 11 bases. Trimming cost V 7 bases and J 0 bases; bases outside gene matches: 14. The CDR3 is 18 residues long. Germline V gene data show CDR1 as SQVTM and CDR2 as ANQGSEA. As DNA, the CDR3 is TGCAGCGCAGAAGGGACTAGCGGTCCATTAAGCTCCTACAATGAGCAGTTCTTC. This sequence encodes CSAEGTSGPLSSYNEQFF.

V gene TRBV29-1 combines with J gene TRBJ2-4; TRBD2 might be the D (5 bases). The V end was cut by 4 bases, the J end by 7 bases, with 11 bases between. The germline CDR1 and CDR2 sequences are SQVTM and ANQGSEA. The CDR3 spans 12 residues. The CDR3 DNA sequence: TGCAGCGTTGGGTCTAGCTCGAACATTCAGTACTTC. Translating gives CSVGSSSNIQYF.

This clone was seen a few times. Here the CDR3 DNA reads TGTGCCTGGAGTCTAGGACAGTATAGTGAGCAGTTCTTC. It codes for CAWSLGQYSEQFF. The rearrangement uses TRBV30 and TRBJ2-1; tentatively, D is TRBD1 (6 bases). Per germline, CDR1 GTSNPN and CDR2 SVGIG (reference sequence). The CDR3 spans 13 residues. V lost 2 bases and J 9 bases, leaving 14 bases between the germline ends.

The J gene is TRBJ2-1, the V gene TRBV19; D uncertain. Trimming took 5 bases from V and 3 from J, leaving 14 bases between them. Germline loops: CDR1 LNHDA, CDR2 SQIVND (reference sequence). This CDR3 contains 15 residues. CDR3 in amino acids: CASSVRSGYYNEQFF. CDR3 bases: TGTGCCAGTAGTGTTCGTTCAGGCTACTACAATGAGCAGTTCTTC. Looking up the rest from reference TRBV19 and TRBJ2-1 gives the full variable domain: DGGITQSPKYLFRKEGQNVTLSCEQNLNHDAMYWYRQDPGQGLRLIYYSQIVNDFQKGDIAEGYSVSREKKESFPLTVTSAQKNPTAFYLCASSVRSGYYNEQFFGPGTRLTVL.

The table lists this clone with a few counts. One junction end does not reproduce the germline sequence, and a read error may be involved. V and J are TRBV12-5 and TRBJ2-3, with TRBD1 matching 11 bases. Germline V gives CDR1 LGHNT, CDR2 FRNRAP. The CDR3 is 15 residues long. CDR3 DNA: TGTGCTAGTGGCTTGGACAGGGGGCTCGCAGATACGCAGTATTTT. It codes for CASGLDRGLADTQYF.

This clone appeared a few times. The genes are TRBV5-1 and TRBJ2-5, with 9 nucleotides matching TRBD2. Trimming removed 0 bases from V and 5 bases from J; junction bases left unmatched: 2. Germline lookup yields CDR1 SGHRS and CDR2 YFSETQ. This CDR3 has 14 amino acids. CDR3 coding DNA: TGCGCCAGCAGCTTGGAACTAGCGGGTGAGACCCAGTACTTC. This encodes CASSLELAGETQYF.

The rearrangement joins TRBV6-7 to TRBJ1-4, with unresolved D. TRBV6-7 is an ORF, and what it does is uncertain. The CDR3 extends over 15 amino acids. Trimming removed 1 base at V and 4 bases at J, with 10 bases between. The DNA of the CDR3 is TGTGCCAGCAGTTACTTTTCCCCGAGTAATGAAAAACTGTTTTTT. It codes for CASSYFSPSNEKLFF.

This chain connects TRBV18 to TRBJ2-7; TRBD2 is a possible D gene (5 bases). The CDR3 length is 16 residues. Germline CDR1 reads KGHSH; CDR2 reads LQKENI. V shed 3 bases and J shed 2 bases, with 17 bases lying between them. CDR3 nucleotides: TGTGCCAGCTCACCTTCCACAGAGGGTATAGCCTACGAGCAGTACTTC. Encoded protein: CASSPSTEGIAYEQYF. Full variable domain (rest looked up from reference TRBV18 and TRBJ2-7): NAGVMQNPRHLVRRRGQEARLRCSPMKGHSHVYWYRQLPEEGLKFMVYLQKENIIDESGMPKERFSAEFPKEGPSILRIQQVVRGDSAAYFCASSPSTEGIAYEQYFGPGTRLTVT.

The chain employs TRBV30 and TRBJ2-3; 7 bases agree with TRBD2. Germline CDR1 GTSNPN, CDR2 SVGIG (reference sequence). The CDR3 is 15 residues long. Trimming cost V 3 bases and J 2 bases; bases outside gene matches: 8. The CDR3 region is CAWSGRRGYTDTQYF. CDR3 nucleotides: TGTGCCTGGAGCGGACGGCGGGGGTACACAGATACGCAGTATTTT.

This chain uses TRBV10-1 with TRBJ2-3; 10 nucleotides match TRBD2. Trimming took 3 bases from V and 6 from J; bases not matched to a gene: 6. The CDR3 runs to 15 residues. The germline CDR1 and CDR2 sequences are WNHNN and SYGVQD (reference sequence). CDR3 amino acids: CASSDSGRGRDTQYF. The CDR3 DNA is TGCGCCAGCAGTGACAGCGGGAGGGGAAGGGATACGCAGTATTTT.

This clone has just a few counts. V usage is TRBV5-4 and J usage is TRBJ1-3; TRBD1 aligns across 7 bases. The germline gives CDR1 SGHNT, CDR2 YYREEE (reference sequence). The CDR3 length is 14 residues. Trimming at V came to 2 bases and at J to 4 bases, leaving 3 bases not matched to a gene. CDR3 DNA: TGTGCCAGCAGCTTCCAGGGGGGAGGAAACACCATATATTTT. It specifies CASSFQGGGNTIYF.

The chain couples TRBV14 to TRBJ1-5, with TRBD1 as a possible D gene (6 bases). V was clipped by 4 bases and J by 0 bases, with 7 bases between them. Germline V gene lookup returns CDR1 SGHDN and CDR2 FVKESK. This CDR3 has 14 amino acids. Here the CDR3 reads CASSRTDSNQPQHF. CDR3 coding DNA: TGTGCCAGCAGCCGGACAGATAGCAATCAGCCCCAGCATTTT.